This T cell receptor beta chain was sequenced in a study of CD8+CD57+ T cells in acquired aplastic anemia. The wider study: Quantities of DNA derived from sorted CD4+ and CD8+ cells averaged roughly 3 ug. Researchers reported that healthy donors averaged about 11 million reads for CD4+ cells.

Notes on the study in general: Both patients and controls carried the same twenty-nine CD8+ CDR3 sequences.

Profiling of TCR beta VDJ combinations and CDR3 sequences used genomic DNA as template. TCRdb used MiXCR to reprocess the reads, holding one entry per CDR3 protein. The table records around 230,000 distinct CDR3 sequences, around 60% of them present only once. This clonotype was picked up many times. As yet, its antigen is unknown. CDR3 size: 15 residues. CDR1 and CDR2 (germline): SNHLY, FYNNEI. Trimming shortened V by 1 base and J by 0 bases, and 10 bases separated the two germline ends. Material: sorted CD4+, CD8+, or CD8+CD57+ T cells (not recorded which) from PBMCs. The sequence derives from a human donor in good health. This sequence joins TRBV2 and TRBJ2-7; no firm D call. Here the CDR3 reads CASSEGPSSSYEQYF. The CDR3 DNA is TGTGCCAGCAGTGAAGGGCCATCGAGCTCCTACGAGCAGTACTTC.